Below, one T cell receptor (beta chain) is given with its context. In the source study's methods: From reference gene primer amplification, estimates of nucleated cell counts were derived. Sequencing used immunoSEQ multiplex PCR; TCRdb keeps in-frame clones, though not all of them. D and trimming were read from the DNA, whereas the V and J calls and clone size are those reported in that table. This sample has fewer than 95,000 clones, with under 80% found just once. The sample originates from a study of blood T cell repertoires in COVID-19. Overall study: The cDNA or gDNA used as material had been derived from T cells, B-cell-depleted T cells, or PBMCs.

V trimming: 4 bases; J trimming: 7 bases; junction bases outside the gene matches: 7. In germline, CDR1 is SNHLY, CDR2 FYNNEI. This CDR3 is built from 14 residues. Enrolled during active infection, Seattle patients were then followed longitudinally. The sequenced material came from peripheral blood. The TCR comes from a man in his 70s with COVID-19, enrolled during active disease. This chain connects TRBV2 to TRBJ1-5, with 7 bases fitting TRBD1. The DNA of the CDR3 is TGTGCCAGCAGTGTAGACAGGGTTGGGCAGCCCCAGCATTTT. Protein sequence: CASSVDRVGQPQHF.